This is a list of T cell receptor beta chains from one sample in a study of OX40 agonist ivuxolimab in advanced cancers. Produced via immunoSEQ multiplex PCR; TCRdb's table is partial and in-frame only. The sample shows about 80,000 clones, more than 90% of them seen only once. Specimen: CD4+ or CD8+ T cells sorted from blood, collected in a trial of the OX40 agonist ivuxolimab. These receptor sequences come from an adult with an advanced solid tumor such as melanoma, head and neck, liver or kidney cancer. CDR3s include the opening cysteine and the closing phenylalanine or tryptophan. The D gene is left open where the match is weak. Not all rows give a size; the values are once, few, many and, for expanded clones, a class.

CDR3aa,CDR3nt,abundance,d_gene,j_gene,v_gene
CASSSQGNTEAFF,TGCGCCAGCAGCAGCCAGGGGAACACTGAAGCTTTCTTT,.,.,TRBJ1-1,TRBV5-1
CASSPRTGQLYGYTF,TGTGCCAGCAGTCCGCGGACAGGGCAGCTCTATGGCTACACCTTC,.,TRBD1,TRBJ1-2,TRBV27
CASSDQGSGTYEQYF,TGCGCCAGCAGTGACCAAGGGAGTGGGACCTACGAGCAGTACTTC,once,.,TRBJ2-7,TRBV10-1
CAWSFTLREQYF,TGTGCCTGGAGCTTCACCTTACGGGAGCAGTACTTC,.,.,TRBJ2-7,TRBV30
CASSSTGRKQFF,TGTGCCAGCAGCTCAACAGGGAGGAAGCAGTTCTTC,.,.,TRBJ2-1,TRBV5-4
CASRPRRDLNTEAFF,TGTGCCAGCAGGCCACGCAGGGACTTGAACACTGAAGCTTTCTTT,.,.,TRBJ1-1,TRBV6-5
CASSAGLVREQFF,TGTGCCAGCAGCGCCGGCCTAGTTCGTGAGCAGTTCTTC,.,.,TRBJ2-1,TRBV9
CASSSGSSGNTIYF,TGTGCCAGCAGCTCTGGCAGTTCTGGAAACACCATATATTTT,.,.,TRBJ1-3,TRBV7-9
CASSSGTSNEQFF,TGTGCCAGCAGTTCAGGGACATCCAATGAGCAGTTCTTC,.,.,TRBJ2-1,TRBV27
CASSLAQGAGNTIYF,TGTGCCAGCAGCTTAGCGCAGGGGGCCGGAAACACCATATATTTT,.,TRBD1,TRBJ1-3,TRBV11-2
CASSLVGDTEAFF,TGTGCCAGCAGCTTAGTAGGAGACACTGAAGCTTTCTTT,.,.,TRBJ1-1,TRBV11-3
CASSPQQGYEQFF,TGTGCCAGCAGCCCTCAACAGGGTTACGAGCAGTTCTTC,.,.,TRBJ2-1,TRBV7-3
CASSIARGQGTQYF,TGTGCCAGTAGTATAGCCAGGGGACAGGGTACGCAGTATTTT,.,TRBD1,TRBJ2-3,TRBV19
CASSRLGSAQETQYF,TGCGCCAGCAGCCGGTTGGGGTCCGCCCAAGAGACCCAGTACTTC,.,.,TRBJ2-5,TRBV4-1
CASSPQGQGKTEAFF,TGTGCCAGCAGCCCCCAGGGGCAGGGGAAGACTGAAGCTTTCTTT,.,.,TRBJ1-1,TRBV28
CASSVAGPSGANVLTF,TGTGCCAGTAGCGTAGCGGGACCCTCTGGGGCCAACGTCCTGACTTTC,.,TRBD2,TRBJ2-6,TRBV19